These T cell receptor beta chains were read from a single sample in a study of response to subunit inactivated influenza vaccine. TCRdb independently ran MiXCR on the RT-PCR reads; one entry per CDR3 protein. The sample lists roughly 650,000 distinct CDR3 sequences, approximately 14% occurring once. This specimen was PBMCs from blood, taken less than 15 days before vaccination. The receptors originated from a man aged 50 to 60 who received an inactivated influenza vaccine. CDR3s leave out the opening cysteine and the closing phenylalanine or tryptophan. A D gene is named only where the DNA matches it firmly.

v_gene | d_gene | CDR3aa
TRBV29-1 | NA | SAGQGGGKGYEQY
TRBV4-3 | NA | ASSQDAGAETQY
TRBV18 | TRBD2 | ASSPPLAGLARTDTQY
TRBV10-3 | NA | AIRIQGGTEAF
TRBV3-1 | NA | ASGTGTGGSEQY
TRBV7-9 | NA | ASSHLPGSSYNEQF
TRBV28 | NA | ASSFPLNNEQF
TRBV12-3/TRBV12-4 | TRBD1 | ASSFTGTGEAF
TRBV11-2 | NA | ASLPFARNRATGADTQY
TRBV5-5 | TRBD1 | ASSLGTEGNIQY
TRBV5-4 | TRBD1 | ASSLGRQGMDTQY
TRBV30 | NA | AWWRQGEQY
TRBV14 | NA | ASSQDWRGTKNIQY
TRBV7-9 | NA | ASSLDGRAGYEQY
TRBV12-3/TRBV12-4 | TRBD1 | ASSPNRGQEKLF
TRBV6-2/TRBV6-3 | NA | ASSTGARAF
TRBV24-1 | TRBD1 | ATSDPTGDQETQY